These 11 T cell receptor beta chains were all obtained from the same sample, sequenced in a study of a mutant IDH1 vaccine in newly diagnosed glioma. Assay: immunoSEQ multiplex PCR; the TCRdb copy retains only in-frame clones and omits some. Here the sample spans roughly 86,000 clones, around four fifths being singletons. Time point noted: baseline, week 1 (first vaccination visit). The sample's treatment: pre-vaccination baseline after standard-of-care therapy. Material: PBMCs, obtained from a glioma patient treated with radiotherapy, temozolomide or both. These receptors were collected from a middle-aged man with glioma.

The J gene is TRBJ2-1, the V gene TRBV9, with 13 bases lining up with TRBD2. Trimming cost V 4 bases and J 1 base; bases outside gene matches: 11. Looked up from germline, CDR1 is SGDLS and CDR2 is YYNGEE. The CDR3 spans 19 residues. CDR3 bases: TGTGCCAGCAGCCCCCGACTAGCGGGAGGCCATCTGTCCTACAATGAGCAGTTCTTC. This codes for CASSPRLAGGHLSYNEQFF. The entire variable domain, with the rest obtained from reference TRBV9 and TRBJ2-1, is as follows: DSGVTQTPKHLITATGQRVTLRCSPRSGDLSVYWYQQSLDQGLQFLIQYYNGEERAKGNILERFSAQQFPDLHSELNLSSLELGDSALYFCASSPRLAGGHLSYNEQFFGPGTRLTVL.

This sequence joins TRBV30 and TRBJ2-3; D is unresolved. Trimming left V 1 base short and J 5 bases short, with 4 bases between. The CDR3 consists of 11 residues. Germline CDR1 GTSNPN, CDR2 SVGIG (reference sequence). The CDR3 is CAWSAKDTQYF. The CDR3 bases are TGTGCCTGGAGTGCAAAAGATACGCAGTATTTT.

The gene calls are TRBV19 and TRBJ2-1; 10 bases are a match to TRBD2. CDR1 is LNHDA and CDR2 is SQIVND in the germline V gene (reference sequence). The CDR3 covers 16 residues. After removal of 0 bases from V and 3 bases from J, the junction contained 2 bases not matched to a gene. The chain's CDR3 is CASSIDGTSDYNEQFF. The CDR3 coding sequence is TGTGCCAGTAGTATAGATGGGACTAGCGACTACAATGAGCAGTTCTTC.

This clone appeared once. This sequence joins TRBV7-2 and TRBJ2-2; tentative D call: TRBD1 (5 bases). The germline CDR1 and CDR2 sequences are SGHTA and FQGNSA. V lost 1 base to trimming and J lost 4 bases, with 13 bases between them. This CDR3 has 16 amino acids. CDR3 sequence (DNA): TGTGCCAGCAGCTTAGTAGTAGGGGCCCCCACCGGGGAGCTGTTTTTT. Translated, it gives CASSLVVGAPTGELFF.

This clone was seen more than once but under ten times. The same CDR3 can be traced to other DNA sequences in this sample. The rearrangement joins TRBV4-3 to TRBJ1-1; possible D gene TRBD1, 5 bases. CDR1 is LGHNA and CDR2 is YSLEER in the germline V gene. Trimming took off 4 bases at V and 0 bases at J, with 9 bases between the two ends. This CDR3 has 14 residues. CDR3: CASSPGHLNTEAFF. The CDR3 region has the DNA TGCGCCAGCAGCCCCGGACATCTGAACACTGAAGCTTTCTTT.

The V call is TRBV4-2, the J call TRBJ2-5; 7 nucleotides line up with TRBD1. The V segment lost 0 bases and the J segment 5 bases; nucleotides outside the gene matches: 9. Germline V gives CDR1 LGHNA, CDR2 YNFKEQ. The CDR3 runs 16 residues. CDR3 protein: CASSQDRKGAGETQYF. CDR3 DNA sequence: TGTGCCAGCAGCCAAGATAGGAAGGGGGCTGGGGAGACCCAGTACTTC.

The rearrangement links TRBV29-1 to TRBJ1-1; tentative D call: TRBD1 (6 bases). Germline CDR1 and CDR2: SQVTM and ANQGSEA. Between the trimmed V and J ends, which lost 6 bases and 5 bases, there was a span of 25 bases. CDR3 length equals 16 residues. CDR3 DNA sequence: TGCAGCGTCAAGGTGGCGGCGGGGCAGGGGTGGACTGAAGCTTTCTTT. Protein sequence: CSVKVAAGQGWTEAFF.

This rearrangement joins TRBV7-2 to TRBJ1-2; no clear D gene. V was pared by 2 bases and J by 1 base, with 8 bases between. Germline V gives CDR1 SGHTA, CDR2 FQGNSA. The CDR3 totals 14 residues. CDR3: CASSLPGLNYGYTF. CDR3 sequence (DNA): TGTGCCAGCAGCTTACCAGGTCTTAACTATGGCTACACCTTC.

The sample holds a few counts of this clone. J is TRBJ1-2 and V is TRBV15, with D perhaps matching TRBD1 (6 bases). This CDR3 has 15 amino acids. With 0 bases removed from V and 8 bases from J, the gap between germline ends came to 16 bases. The V gene's germline CDR1 is LNHNV and CDR2 YYDKDF (reference sequence). CDR3 DNA sequence: TGTGCCACCAGCAGAGATGGAAGCAGGGGCGCAGGCTACACCTTC. It specifies CATSRDGSRGAGYTF.

J is TRBJ1-3 and V is TRBV23-1; TRBD1 matches 9 bases. TRBV23-1 belongs to the ORF category, with a function that is uncertain. The CDR3 runs 14 residues. Trimming took 6 bases from V and 8 from J; bases not matched to a gene: 8. As DNA, the CDR3 is TGCGCCAGCAGCCCCGGGACAGGGATGTACACCATATATTTT. It translates to CASSPGTGMYTIYF.

The rearrangement uses TRBV12-5 and TRBJ1-3; TRBD1 is a possible D gene (5 bases). This CDR3 is built from 13 residues. Germline assignment: CDR1 LGHNT and CDR2 FRNRAP. The ends were cut back, 9 bases at V and 3 bases at J, with 12 bases in the middle. For the CDR3, the DNA is TGTGCTAGCCAGACAGTTTTTGGAAACACCATATATTTT. This translates into CASQTVFGNTIYF.